This T cell receptor beta chain was sequenced for a study of shared clonotypes between healthy human individuals. Authors' analysis steps: ImmunoSEQ supplied junction-only sequences lacking quality scores, so filtering was different. The repertoire was sequenced with immunoSEQ multiplex PCR; TCRdb's copy has only in-frame clones and lacks some. That table is the source of V, J and clone size, and D and trimming were worked out from the DNA. The sample carries hundreds of thousands of clones, around 77% recorded once. CDR1 SGHVS and CDR2 FNYEAQ come from the germline V gene. V was shortened by 5 bases and J by 7 bases, with 17 bases between the two germline ends. The CDR3 consists of 15 residues. With respect to this clone: Its specificity is not known.

For genomic DNA, unsorted samples relied on tens of millions of PBMCs. Broader study findings: Clonotype sharing among donors was expected to depend on sequencing depth.

The sample was PBMCs. J is TRBJ1-4 and V is TRBV7-6; D not certain. The clonotype was recovered from a woman in her thirties or forties in good health. Some clones in this sample may be carry-over from other donors' samples. The CDR3 nucleotides are TGTGCCAGCAGCCATAACGTAGGGTTTGGTGAAAAACTGTTTTTT. Translation: CASSHNVGFGEKLFF. The full variable domain, with the rest looked up from reference TRBV7-6 and TRBJ1-4, is GAGVSQSPRYKVTKRGQDVALRCDPISGHVSLYWYRQALGQGPEFLTYFNYEAQQDKSGLPNDRFSAERPEGSISTLTIQRTEQRDSAMYRCASSHNVGFGEKLFFGSGTQLSVL.